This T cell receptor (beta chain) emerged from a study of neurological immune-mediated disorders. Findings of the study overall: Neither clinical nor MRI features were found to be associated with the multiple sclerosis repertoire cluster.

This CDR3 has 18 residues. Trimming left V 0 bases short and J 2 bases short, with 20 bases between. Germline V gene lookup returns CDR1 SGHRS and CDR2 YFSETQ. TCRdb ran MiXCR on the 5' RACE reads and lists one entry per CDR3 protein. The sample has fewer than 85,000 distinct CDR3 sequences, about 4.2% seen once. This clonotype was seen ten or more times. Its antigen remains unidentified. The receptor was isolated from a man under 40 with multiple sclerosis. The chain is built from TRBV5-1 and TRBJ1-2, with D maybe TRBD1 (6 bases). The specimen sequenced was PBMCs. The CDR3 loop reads CASSLGSFGAGQNYGYTF. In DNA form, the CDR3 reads TGCGCCAGCAGCTTGGGTTCGTTTGGGGCCGGACAGAACTATGGCTACACCTTC.